This passage covers 16 T cell receptor beta chains from one sample sequenced in a study of tumor-infiltrating lymphocytes in primary liver carcinoma (dated by TCRdb to about 2017). TCRdb shows the sequencer as Illumina HiSeq 2500. A constant-region primer and ProtoScript II reverse transcriptase were used to reverse-transcribe TCRbeta-specific cDNA from approximately 450 ng total RNA. Construction of the TCRbeta libraries relied on three nested rounds of multiplex PCR, following a slightly modified ARM-PCR procedure. Each of the first two PCR rounds ran for approximately 11 cycles using multiplex TRBV1-TRBV30 forward primers together with a Cbeta reverse primer. In TCRdb, the public reads were trimmed at Q25 with fastp and aligned with MiXCR, with productive beta chains retained. Every distinct CDR3 protein forms one entry, paired with its most common genes and DNA. The sample table lists 65,000 to 80,000 distinct CDR3 sequences, nearly 70% of them with a count of one. The ten largest clones take up 28% of the sample.

Without any cell sorting, total RNA and DNA were co-extracted from around 18-30 mg of bulk tissue using the AllPrep DNA/RNA mini kit. Sequenced sample: liver tumor tissue from sampling region 4. The intended sense of this specimen's cell subset or site label: tumor region T4, right-lateral pole. These receptors were taken from a middle-aged man with primary liver carcinoma and hepatitis B virus infection.

This clonotype was counted at least ten times. The CDR3: CASSPGLAGETDTQYF. For the CDR3, the DNA is TGTGCCAGCAGCCCCGGACTAGCGGGAGAAACAGATACGCAGTATTTT. The V gene is TRBV6-5, the J gene TRBJ2-3, with 13 bases that match TRBD2. CDR1 and CDR2 from the germline V gene are MNHEY and SVGAGI. Losses at the gene ends were 6 bases for V and 3 bases for J; bases not matched to a gene: 6. The CDR3 totals 16 residues.

In this sample, this clonotype turned up many times. The chain combines TRBV7-9 with TRBJ1-5; 10 bases are shared with TRBD1. CDR1 is SEHNR and CDR2 is FQNEAQ in the germline V gene (reference sequence). There are 16 residues in the CDR3. J gave up 0 bases and V 5 bases, and 4 bases lay outside the gene matches. CDR3 bases: TGTGCCAGCAGCCCAGGACAGGGGGATAGCAATCAGCCCCAGCATTTT. Translation gives CASSPGQGDSNQPQHF.

About this clonotype itself: A read error may account for a junction end that differs from germline. V gene TRBV5-6 combines with J gene TRBJ2-1; D ambiguous. The CDR3 sequence is 18 residues long. Looked up from germline, CDR1 is SGHDT and CDR2 is YYEEEE. The CDR3 DNA sequence: TGTGCCAGCAGCTCGGTAGTGGCCCCCGCCACCGTCTACAATGGGCAGTTCTTC. Protein: CASSSVVAPATVYNGQFF. The full variable domain, its missing parts supplied by reference TRBV5-6 and TRBJ2-1, is DAGVTQSPTHLIKTRGQQVTLRCSPKSGHDTVSWYQQALGQGPQFIFQYYEEEERQRGNFPDRFSGHQFPNYSSELNVNALLLGDSALYLCASSSVVAPATVYNGQFFGPGTRLTVL.

Concerning this clonotype: A much larger clone lies one base from this, so it may be a read error. The chain joins TRBV5-1 to TRBJ2-7; D possibly corresponds to TRBD2 (5 bases). The CDR3 consists of 14 residues. The germline V gene has CDR1 SGHRS and CDR2 YFSETQ. Trimming stripped 6 bases from V and 0 bases from J, with 13 bases between. CDR3 DNA sequence: TGCGCCAGCACGCGGGCGGTGAACTCCTACGAGCAGTACTTC. This gives the protein CASTRAVNSYEQYF.

By share of the sample, this clonotype is medium-sized (0.01 to 0.1%). The chain recombines TRBV6-5 with TRBJ2-1; 9 nucleotides align to TRBD1. CDR1 MNHEY and CDR2 SVGAGI come from the germline V gene. V was clipped by 4 bases and J by 6 bases; unmatched bases: 4. The CDR3 runs to 14 residues. CDR3 region: CASSWQDRGNEQFF. The DNA for the CDR3 is TGTGCCAGCAGTTGGCAGGACAGGGGCAATGAGCAGTTCTTC.

A note on this clonotype: Compared with germline, one end of the junction differs, possibly owing to a read error. The chain links TRBV11-2 to TRBJ2-1; 9 bases fit TRBD2. Germline V gene lookup returns CDR1 SGHAT and CDR2 FQNNGV. CDR3 length: 14 amino acids. CDR3 coding DNA: TGTGCCAGCAGGAATAGCGGGAGCCACAATGAACAGTTCTTC. Amino acid sequence: CASRNSGSHNEQFF.

On this clonotype itself: This may come from a read error, since a much larger clone is one base off. The chain recombines TRBV12-3 or TRBV12-4 with TRBJ2-4; D uncertain. This CDR3 has 12 amino acids. This chain's CDR3 is CASSPGKNTQYF. CDR3 sequence (DNA): TGTGCCAGCAGTCCGGGCAAAAACACTCAGTACTTC.

This clonotype was seen many times. The chain joins TRBV30 to TRBJ2-5; 10 bases map to TRBD1. The CDR3 runs to 14 residues. Germline loops: CDR1 GTSNPN, CDR2 SVGIG (reference sequence). V was clipped by 4 bases and J by 5 bases; unmatched bases: 7. CDR3: CAWTRDRGLETQYF. CDR3 nucleotide sequence: TGTGCCTGGACCCGGGACAGGGGTCTGGAGACCCAGTACTTC. Filled out from reference TRBV30 and TRBJ2-5, the complete variable domain reads SQTIHQWPATLVQPVGSPLSLECTVEGTSNPNLYWYRQAAGRGLQLLFYSVGIGQISSEVPQNLSASRPQDRQFILSSKKLLLSDSGFYLCAWTRDRGLETQYFGPGTRLLVL.

J is TRBJ2-1 and V is TRBV29-1; 10 nucleotides agree with TRBD1. With V trimmed by 3 bases and J by 15 bases, 17 bases remained unmatched. The CDR3 consists of 15 residues. Per the germline V gene, CDR1 is SQVTM and CDR2 is ANQGSEA. In DNA, the CDR3 is TGCAGCGTTGAGCGCTGGGACAGGGGTTACAATGAACGGTTCTTC. This translates into CSVERWDRGYNERFF.

For this clonotype: At one boundary the junction diverges from the germline segment, which might be a read error. Here the CDR3 reads CATSDSTSGDYSEQFF. The CDR3 DNA sequence: TGTGCCACAAGTGACAGCACTAGCGGAGATTACAGTGAGCAGTTCTTC. The V call is TRBV24-1, the J call TRBJ2-1; 8 bases fit TRBD2. Germline V CDR1 and CDR2: KGHDR, SFDVKD. The CDR3 has 16 amino acids.

The chain employs TRBV28 and TRBJ2-7; TRBD2 matches 12 bases. The CDR3 runs to 17 residues. Germline V gives CDR1 MDHEN, CDR2 SYDVKM. The CDR3 spells CVTESRLAGVLYYEQYF. In DNA form, the CDR3 reads TGTGTCACCGAGTCCCGACTAGCGGGAGTCCTATACTACGAGCAGTACTTC.

Regarding this clonotype: One end of the junction is discordant with germline, which a read error may explain. The chain employs TRBV12-3 or TRBV12-4 and TRBJ1-1; no firm D call. This CDR3 contains 14 residues. The CDR3 DNA follows: TGTGCCAGCAGCCCGGGCAATCAGAACACTAAAGCTTTCTTC. This codes for CASSPGNQNTKAFF.

In the case of this clonotype: A much larger clone is a single base away; this may be a read error. The genes are TRBV2 and TRBJ2-7; 12 bases match TRBD1. The CDR3 loop spans 14 amino acids. Germline V CDR1 and CDR2: SNHLY, FYNNEI. CDR3 bases: TGTGTCACCAAAGCCGGGACAGGGGGCAACGAGCAGTACTTC. Its translation: CVTKAGTGGNEQYF.

With respect to this clonotype: At one end, the junction sequence differs from germline, possibly due to a read error. The chain links TRBV28 to TRBJ1-4, with D unclear. The germline V gene encodes CDR1 MDHEN and CDR2 SYDVKM. CDR3 size: 12 residues. The CDR3 loop reads CPTSQYYEKLFF. The DNA of the CDR3 is TGCCCCACCTCACAGTACTATGAAAAACTGTTTTTT.

Only a few counts were recorded for this clonotype. V is TRBV10-2 and J is TRBJ1-3; 8 nucleotides match TRBD1. Germline CDR1 and CDR2: WSHSY and SAAADI. The CDR3 length is 15 residues. The V segment lost 10 bases and the J segment 3 bases; nucleotides outside the gene matches: 11. CDR3 coding DNA: TGCGCCACCCGGACAGGGTCAAGGTTTGGAAACACCATATATTTT. It encodes CATRTGSRFGNTIYF.

The chain uses TRBV6-6 and TRBJ2-7, with D perhaps TRBD2 (5 bases). Germline V CDR1 and CDR2: MNHNY, SVGAGI (reference sequence). The V end was cut by 8 bases, the J end by 2 bases, with 16 bases between. The CDR3 extends over 14 amino acids. The CDR3 here is CASGDALRAYEQYF. For the CDR3, the DNA is TGTGCCAGCGGTGACGCCCTGAGGGCCTACGAGCAGTACTTC.